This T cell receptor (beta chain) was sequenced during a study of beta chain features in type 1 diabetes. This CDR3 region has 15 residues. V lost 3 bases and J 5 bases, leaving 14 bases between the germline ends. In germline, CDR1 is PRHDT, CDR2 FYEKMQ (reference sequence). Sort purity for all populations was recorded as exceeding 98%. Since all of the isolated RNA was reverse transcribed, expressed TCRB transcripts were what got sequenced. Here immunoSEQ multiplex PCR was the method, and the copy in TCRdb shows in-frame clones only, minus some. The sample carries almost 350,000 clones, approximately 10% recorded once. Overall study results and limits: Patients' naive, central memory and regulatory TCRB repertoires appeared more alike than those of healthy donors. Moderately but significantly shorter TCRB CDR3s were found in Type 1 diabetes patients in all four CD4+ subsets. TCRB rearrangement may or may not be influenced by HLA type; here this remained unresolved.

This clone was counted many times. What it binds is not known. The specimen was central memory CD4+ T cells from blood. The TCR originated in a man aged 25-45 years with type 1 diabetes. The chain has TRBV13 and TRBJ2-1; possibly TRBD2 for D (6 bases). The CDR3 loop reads CASSFDGGPNNEQFF. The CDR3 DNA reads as TGTGCCAGCAGCTTCGACGGGGGTCCAAACAATGAGCAGTTCTTC.